This TCR beta chain was retrieved from a study of blood T cell repertoires in COVID-19. Germline V CDR1 and CDR2: MNHEY, SVGEGT. V shed 0 bases and J 0 bases; nucleotides not matched to a gene: 4. The CDR3 is 16 residues long. Method: immunoSEQ multiplex PCR; TCRdb's copy keeps in-frame clones and lacks some. The sample contains 200,000 to 250,000 clones, 82% of which appear only once. The TCR sequence derives from a woman aged 70-85 years with COVID-19, enrolled during active disease. The sample was peripheral blood. The V and J genes are TRBV6-2 or TRBV6-3 and TRBJ2-7; 8 bases fit TRBD2. This CDR3 reads CASSYSIAGSSYEQYF. The CDR3 region has the DNA TGTGCCAGCAGTTACTCGATAGCGGGGAGCTCCTACGAGCAGTACTTC.